The present TCR beta chain was sequenced within a study of follicular helper T cells after annual influenza vaccination. Study-level information: After each seasonal flu vaccination, blood came on days 0, 7 and 28. For some subjects, blood spans the 2013-2014, 2014-2015 and 2015-2016 annual vaccinations.

Notes on the study in general: Only about 10-22% of analyzed cells yielded productive TCRB sequences. ICOS-CD38- cTfh most often held earlier Day 7 ICOS+CD38+ clones.

This CDR3 has 14 residues. Per germline, CDR1 LGHNA and CDR2 YSLEER. V lost 4 bases and J lost 4, with 14 bases in between. Sample time point: 2014-2015 season, 7 days after vaccination. TCRdb keeps only in-frame clones here, not all; method: immunoSEQ multiplex PCR. The sample holds 9,500 or so clones, around 81% seen once. Concerning this clone: Its target is not known.

The source material was CXCR5- memory CD4+ T cells sorted from blood, sampled 7 days after influenza vaccination. The TCR was taken from an adult who received the influenza vaccine. The chain combines TRBV4-3 with TRBJ2-7; the D is unclear. The CDR3 DNA sequence: TGCGCCAGCAGCCCCCAGCAGAGAGAGTACGAGCAGTACTTC. It is translated as CASSPQQREYEQYF.